The 32 T cell receptor beta chains in this list originate from one sample, sequenced in a study of identical twins. A single record per CDR3 protein comes from TCRdb applying MiXCR to the 5' RACE reads. This sample has roughly 200,000 distinct CDR3 sequences; 7.5% occur once, and the top ten carry less than 2.5%. These data also featured in a second study, about yellow fever vaccine responses in identical twins.

The sample was memory (CD45RO+) T cells sorted from blood. Receptor source: a woman aged 18-30 years in good health.

The chain has TRBV7-2 and TRBJ2-2; 7 nucleotides agree with TRBD1. This CDR3 has 15 amino acids. Germline V gene lookup returns CDR1 SGHTA and CDR2 FQGNSA. V lost 4 bases and J lost 4; bases outside the gene matches: 6. Here the CDR3 reads CASSSPQGRTGELFF. Written as DNA, the CDR3 is TGTGCCAGCAGCTCCCCACAGGGGCGCACCGGGGAGCTGTTTTTT.

This clonotype was observed a handful of times. V is TRBV20-1 and J is TRBJ2-7; 12 nucleotides align to TRBD2. V lost 2 bases to trimming and J lost 4 bases; unmatched junction nucleotides: 9. The germline V gene encodes CDR1 DFQATT and CDR2 SNEGSKA (reference sequence). The CDR3 length is 16 residues. CDR3 residues: CSARTRTSGVRYEQYF. The CDR3 region has the DNA TGCAGTGCTAGAACCCGGACTAGCGGGGTTAGGTACGAGCAGTACTTC.

The chain couples TRBV20-1 to TRBJ2-1, with TRBD2 identical over 9 bases. The germline V gene has CDR1 DFQATT and CDR2 SNEGSKA (reference sequence). CDR3 length equals 14 residues. The V gene end was trimmed by 2 bases and the J gene end by 2 bases; junction bases not matched to a gene: 1. CDR3 DNA sequence: TGCAGTGCTAGACGCGGGGGGGCCTACAATGAGCAGTTCTTC. Translating it yields CSARRGGAYNEQFF.

This clonotype was counted many times. The CDR3 loop is CSAREQDGSEKLFF. The CDR3 region has the DNA TGCAGTGCTAGAGAACAGGACGGGTCAGAAAAACTGTTTTTT. The V call is TRBV20-1, the J call TRBJ1-4; possible D gene TRBD1, 5 bases. Germline-derived CDR1 and CDR2 are DFQATT and SNEGSKA (reference sequence). The CDR3 consists of 14 residues. The germline V and J ends were trimmed by 0 bases and 8 bases, with 13 bases remaining between them.

This clonotype was counted a few times. The chain recombines TRBV28 with TRBJ2-4; D is ambiguous. CDR1 is MDHEN and CDR2 is SYDVKM in the germline V gene. Trimming removed 3 bases at V and 7 bases at J, with 13 bases between. This CDR3 is built from 14 residues. Written as DNA, the CDR3 is TGTGCCAGCAGTTTCACCAAAGGTGGGAACATTCAGTACTTC. The encoded protein is CASSFTKGGNIQYF.

This clonotype was recorded many times. The chain uses TRBV2 and TRBJ2-1; D gene unclear. CDR3 length: 12 residues. Germline CDR1 and CDR2: SNHLY and FYNNEI. Deletions cut 8 bases from V and 10 bases from J, with 15 bases between. The CDR3, as DNA: TGTGCCAGCCAAAAAAGTGGCGACGAGCAGTTCTTC. Translating gives CASQKSGDEQFF.

This clonotype showed up just a few times. This chain connects TRBV20-1 to TRBJ1-5; 8 bases agree with TRBD1. J lost 4 bases, V lost 5 bases, and 7 bases had no gene match. From germline, CDR1 is DFQATT and CDR2 SNEGSKA (reference sequence). The CDR3 runs 14 residues. The CDR3 reads CSAAEGQENQPQHF. CDR3 in DNA: TGCAGTGCTGCCGAGGGACAGGAAAATCAGCCCCAGCATTTT.

This clonotype was detected only a few times. V usage is TRBV6-5 and J usage is TRBJ2-3; 7 nucleotides match TRBD2. With V trimmed by 4 bases and J by 1 base, 8 bases remained unmatched. The CDR3 loop spans 16 amino acids. CDR1 and CDR2 from the germline V gene are MNHEY and SVGAGI. The CDR3 spells CASSSPSGAGTDTQYF. CDR3 bases: TGTGCCAGCAGTTCCCCCAGCGGGGCCGGCACAGATACGCAGTATTTT.

The sample holds a few counts of this clonotype. J is TRBJ2-5 and V is TRBV7-9, with 15 bases that match TRBD2. The CDR3 has 16 residues. V lost 5 bases, J lost 4 bases, and 5 bases stayed unmatched. Looked up from germline, CDR1 is SEHNR and CDR2 is FQNEAQ (reference sequence). Here the CDR3 reads CASSRGLAGGSETQYF. CDR3 DNA: TGTGCCAGCAGCAGGGGACTAGCGGGGGGCTCAGAGACCCAGTACTTC.

This clonotype has more than one count but fewer than ten. The genes are TRBV21-1 and TRBJ2-5; the DNA was not compared with TRBD1, the D call given in the table. TRBV21-1 is annotated as a pseudogene. The CDR3 consists of 16 residues. CDR3: CASSPPGNWTEETQYF. The CDR3 nucleotides read TGTGCCAGCAGCCCCCCGGGGAACTGGACTGAAGAGACCCAGTACTTC.

Many counts were recorded for this clonotype. V gene TRBV12-3 or TRBV12-4 combines with J gene TRBJ2-7; the D gene is possibly TRBD2 (6 bases). V gave up 6 bases and J gave up 1 base, with 10 bases separating them. This CDR3 spans 13 amino acids. CDR3 sequence reads: CASRLGTSYEQYF. CDR3 nucleotides: TGTGCCAGCAGACTCGGGACTTCCTACGAGCAGTACTTC.

This clonotype appeared many times. The chain joins TRBV28 to TRBJ2-7, with D possibly being TRBD1 (5 bases). V was clipped by 8 bases and J by 0 bases, with 17 bases between them. The germline CDR1 and CDR2 sequences are MDHEN and SYDVKM. The CDR3 is 15 amino acids. The CDR3 bases are TGTGCCAGCGGTTCAGGGAAGGTTGACTCCTACGAGCAGTACTTC. Its translation is CASGSGKVDSYEQYF.

The V call is TRBV6-4, the J call TRBJ2-1; D gene uncertain. V lost 6 bases and J 0 bases, leaving 12 bases between the germline ends. This CDR3 comprises 15 residues. Germline values: CDR1 MRHNA, CDR2 SNTAGT. The CDR3, as DNA: TGTGCCAGCAGCGATAACAAGAACTCCTACAATGAGCAGTTCTTC. Translated: CASSDNKNSYNEQFF.

This clonotype appeared a few times. The chain employs TRBV29-1 and TRBJ2-7; a possible D gene is TRBD2 (7 bases). Germline loops: CDR1 SQVTM, CDR2 ANQGSEA. The CDR3 loop spans 13 amino acids. Trimming pared 2 bases from V and 3 bases from J, leaving 11 bases between. CDR3 region: CSVELGGGYEQYF. CDR3 bases: TGCAGCGTTGAATTGGGAGGGGGCTACGAGCAGTACTTC.

In its sample, this clonotype was seen many times. This rearrangement joins TRBV6-5 to TRBJ2-4; no clear D gene. This CDR3 contains 16 residues. Germline-derived CDR1 and CDR2 are MNHEY and SVGAGI. Trimming cost V 2 bases and J 7 bases, with 18 bases left between them. CDR3 in DNA: TGTGCCAGCAGTTACGGTCGCGTCGGTGTGGGGAACATTCAGTACTTC. It specifies CASSYGRVGVGNIQYF.

A few counts support this clonotype. V is TRBV7-2 and J is TRBJ2-7, with no clear D. The CDR3 contains 13 residues. V was trimmed by 1 base and J by 6 bases, leaving 10 bases between them. The germline V gene has CDR1 SGHTA and CDR2 FQGNSA. CDR3 coding DNA: TGTGCCAGCAGCTTAGACCCCCAAGGCGAGCAGTACTTC. This encodes CASSLDPQGEQYF.

By frequency in the sample, this clonotype is medium-sized. The V call is TRBV2, the J call TRBJ2-3; possible D gene TRBD1, 5 bases. This CDR3 is built from 13 residues. From germline, CDR1 is SNHLY and CDR2 FYNNEI. V was clipped by 6 bases and J by 2 bases, with 9 bases between them. The CDR3 DNA sequence: TGTGCCAGCAGGTCGGACAACACAGATACGCAGTATTTT. This codes for CASRSDNTDTQYF.

This clonotype was counted at least ten times. A much larger clone differs from this one at a single base, so this may be a read error. The chain has TRBV20-1 and TRBJ2-7; D unclear. The germline V and J ends were trimmed by 0 bases and 3 bases, with 3 bases remaining between them. The CDR3 is 11 residues long. Germline V CDR1 and CDR2: DFQATT, SNEGSKA (reference sequence). The CDR3 coding sequence is TGCAGTGCTAGAGAAGACTACGAGCAGTACTTC. As protein: CSAREDYEQYF.

This clonotype showed up just a few times. The chain combines TRBV6-4 with TRBJ2-6, with unresolved D. The CDR3 contains 15 residues. From germline, CDR1 is MRHNA and CDR2 SNTAGT. V lost 2 bases and J 0 bases, leaving 5 bases between the germline ends. CDR3: CASSDDGSGANVLTF. The CDR3 DNA follows: TGTGCCAGCAGTGACGATGGCTCTGGGGCCAACGTCCTGACTTTC.

In its sample, this clonotype was seen a few times. This chain joins TRBV19 and TRBJ2-4; TRBD1 matches 8 bases. The CDR3 totals 14 residues. Per germline, CDR1 LNHDA and CDR2 SQIVND (reference sequence). The V segment lost 4 bases and the J segment 8 bases; nucleotides outside the gene matches: 7. The CDR3 nucleotides are TGTGCCAGTAGTAACACAGGGGGTCTGGACATTCAGTACTTC. This translates into CASSNTGGLDIQYF.

There are a few counts of this clonotype. The J gene is TRBJ1-6, the V gene TRBV2; a possible D gene is TRBD1 (5 bases). The germline V and J ends were trimmed by 6 bases and 7 bases, with 10 bases remaining between them. CDR3 length: 13 residues. Looked up from germline, CDR1 is SNHLY and CDR2 is FYNNEI. The CDR3 reads CASRDTLNSPLHF. DNA of the CDR3: TGTGCCAGCAGGGACACTTTGAATTCACCCCTCCACTTT.

The rearrangement joins TRBV7-9 to TRBJ2-1, with 12 bases matching TRBD2. V was pared by 5 bases and J by 7 bases, with 9 bases of the junction left unmatched. The germline gives CDR1 SEHNR, CDR2 FQNEAQ (reference sequence). The CDR3 length is 16 residues. CDR3 DNA sequence: TGTGCCAGCAGCCCTAAGACTAGCGGGGGTGGGAATGAGCAGTTCTTC. It specifies CASSPKTSGGGNEQFF.

This clonotype was observed a few times. This sequence joins TRBV2 and TRBJ1-2; 10 bases match TRBD1. The CDR3 is 13 residues long. The V segment lost 9 bases and the J segment 5 bases; nucleotides outside the gene matches: 6. CDR1 and CDR2 from the germline V gene are SNHLY and FYNNEI. For the CDR3, the DNA is TGTGCCAGGCAACGGGGACAGGGGTATGGCTACACCTTC. Its protein product is CARQRGQGYGYTF.

The chain carries TRBV7-3 and TRBJ1-1; 7 bases line up with TRBD1. The V and J ends lost 0 bases and 7 bases, in that order; junction bases with no gene match: 5. The CDR3 runs to 14 residues. CDR1 and CDR2 from the germline V gene are SGHTA and FQGTGA. In DNA, the CDR3 is TGTGCCAGCAGCTTAACAGGGACAGCCCATGAAGCTTTCTTT. Translating gives CASSLTGTAHEAFF.

Ten or more counts support this clonotype. The chain is built from TRBV7-2 and TRBJ1-1; D gene uncertain. The CDR3 has 15 amino acids. From germline, CDR1 is SGHTA and CDR2 FQGNSA. Trimming removed 0 bases from V and 5 bases from J, with 13 bases in between. The chain's CDR3 is CASSLASPGKTEAFF. In DNA, the CDR3 is TGTGCCAGCAGCTTAGCTTCCCCAGGAAAGACTGAAGCTTTCTTT.

Many counts were recorded for this clonotype. The chain combines TRBV10-3 with TRBJ2-2; TRBD2 matches 9 bases. This CDR3 contains 16 residues. The trim removed 2 bases at V and 7 bases at J, leaving 8 bases unmatched. Germline lookup yields CDR1 ENHRY and CDR2 SYGVKD. CDR3 sequence (DNA): TGTGCCATCAGTGAGGTGGCTAGCGGGAATGGCGGGGAGCTGTTTTTT. Encoded protein: CAISEVASGNGGELFF.

This clonotype was seen only a few times. The rearrangement joins TRBV29-1 to TRBJ1-5; possible D gene TRBD1, 6 bases. V lost 4 bases and J lost 4, with 17 bases in between. CDR1 is SQVTM, CDR2 ANQGSEA, per germline. This CDR3 is built from 15 residues. The CDR3 region has the DNA TGCAGCGTTGCCGAGTCCGGGACAAAAAATCAGCCCCAGCATTTT. It specifies CSVAESGTKNQPQHF.

This clonotype was seen more than once but under ten times. The V call is TRBV27, the J call TRBJ2-1, with 7 bases matching TRBD2. This CDR3 comprises 14 residues. Germline assignment: CDR1 MNHEY and CDR2 SMNVEV (reference sequence). V lost 5 bases and J lost 3; bases outside the gene matches: 4. In DNA form, the CDR3 reads TGTGCCAGCAGTCAAGGACTAGACTACAATGAGCAGTTCTTC. Its protein is CASSQGLDYNEQFF.

This clonotype has a count of ten or more. The chain couples TRBV29-1 to TRBJ2-1; D unclear. V lost 3 bases and J 0 bases, leaving 6 bases between the germline ends. This CDR3 region has 13 residues. Germline V gene sequence: CDR1 SQVTM, CDR2 ANQGSEA. The CDR3 protein is CSVDGRSYNEQFF. CDR3 coding DNA: TGCAGCGTTGACGGACGCTCCTACAATGAGCAGTTCTTC.

In this sample, this clonotype turned up many times. The chain links TRBV7-2 to TRBJ2-2; D possibly corresponds to TRBD2 (6 bases). The CDR3 spans 16 residues. The germline gives CDR1 SGHTA, CDR2 FQGNSA. V was cut by 8 bases and J by 1 base, with 17 bases left in between. The CDR3 DNA follows: TGTGCCAGCGCCCCGGCACGGGGAGGGAACACCGGGGAGCTGTTTTTT. This codes for CASAPARGGNTGELFF.

The chain uses TRBV30 and TRBJ2-7; 8 bases align to TRBD2. This CDR3 is 16 amino acids long. V shed 1 base and J 0 bases; nucleotides not matched to a gene: 8. Germline CDR1 and CDR2: GTSNPN and SVGIG (reference sequence). CDR3 nucleotide sequence: TGTGCCTGGAGTGCTGTTTCTAGCGGGCCCTCCTACGAGCAGTACTTC. As protein: CAWSAVSSGPSYEQYF.

The chain uses TRBV11-2 and TRBJ2-4; D remains ambiguous. Deletions cut 3 bases from V and 0 bases from J, with 18 bases between. Looked up from germline, CDR1 is SGHAT and CDR2 is FQNNGV. This CDR3 has 18 residues. Written as DNA, the CDR3 is TGTGCCAGCAGCTTCGGCATGACAATGACTCTAGCCAAAAACATTCAGTACTTC. Its protein product is CASSFGMTMTLAKNIQYF.